This TCR beta chain was recovered during a study of cytomegalovirus exposure and HLA in healthy donors. For this clone: Its specificity is unknown.

Primers: 60 Vbeta forward and 13 Jbeta reverse. The table came from immunoSEQ multiplex PCR; TCRdb's copy has only in-frame clones and leaves some out. Of approximately 220,000 clones in the sample, 60% to 80% were seen once. From germline, CDR1 is SGHDT and CDR2 YYEEEE. The V and J ends lost 3 bases and 4 bases respectively, with 11 bases between them. The CDR3 contains 14 residues. Study-wide results and limits: Association of a missense DCLRE1C variant with TCR beta V- and J-gene trimming was reported in a later analysis.

Sequenced input: PBMCs. The chain carries TRBV5-6 and TRBJ1-3; D might be TRBD1 (6 bases). The receptor's source is a male donor in good health and CMV-seronegative. CDR3 nucleotide sequence: TGTGCCAGCAGCTCCCAGGGGCCCGGAAACACCATATATTTT. Its translation is CASSSQGPGNTIYF.